Each of the 14 T cell receptor beta chains below was sequenced from the same sample in a study of regulatory T cells in long-lasting Graves disease. Time point indicated: newly diagnosed GD, antithyroid drugs for less than 3 months. Construction of the TCR library relied on RNA isolated from PBMCs. Investigators prepared the TCR beta libraries by applying iRepertoire HTBI primers and Arm-PCR of CDR3 regions. TCRdb used MiXCR to reprocess the multiplex PCR reads, holding one entry per CDR3 protein. The table shows around 330,000 distinct CDR3 sequences, with under 20% occurring only once. The sequencing here drew on peripheral blood mononuclear cells (PBMCs), taken at new diagnosis, from a patient treated with antithyroid drugs. The source is a female donor with Graves disease.

This clonotype showed up many times. CDR3 sequence: CASSPREMDTQYF. The CDR3 nucleotides read TGTGCCAGCTCACCGAGGGAAATGGATACGCAGTATTTT. The J gene is TRBJ2-3, the V gene TRBV18; weak D call: TRBD2 (5 bases). This CDR3 contains 13 residues. The V gene lost 3 bases and the J gene lost 6 bases, with 10 bases spanning the gap. Germline V gene sequence: CDR1 KGHSH, CDR2 LQKENI. The full variable domain, its missing parts supplied by reference TRBV18 and TRBJ2-3, is NAGVMQNPRHLVRRRGQEARLRCSPMKGHSHVYWYRQLPEEGLKFMVYLQKENIIDESGMPKERFSAEFPKEGPSILRIQQVVRGDSAAYFCASSPREMDTQYFGPGTRLTVL.

The table lists this clonotype with many counts. The V gene is TRBV28, the J gene TRBJ2-7; D not certain. The CDR3 contains 14 residues. The germline V gene has CDR1 MDHEN and CDR2 SYDVKM. Between the trimmed V and J ends, which lost 9 bases and 0 bases, there was a span of 15 bases. Written as DNA, the CDR3 is TGTGCCAGTGCTCCGTTAGGTAGCTCCTACGAGCAGTACTTC. Translating it yields CASAPLGSSYEQYF.

This chain joins TRBV5-6 and TRBJ2-2; 10 bases align to TRBD1. V lost 3 bases, J lost 0 bases, and 2 bases stayed unmatched. The CDR3 sequence is 16 residues long. Germline V CDR1 and CDR2: SGHDT, YYEEEE. CDR3 DNA: TGTGCCAGCAGCTACGGGACAGGGGCGAACACCGGGGAGCTGTTTTTT. It translates to CASSYGTGANTGELFF.

On this clonotype: A read error is possible here, since a much larger clone lies one base away. The V gene is TRBV7-9, the J gene TRBJ1-1; D might be TRBD1 (6 bases). V gave up 8 bases and J gave up 1 base, with 14 bases separating them. The CDR3 totals 14 residues. Germline loops: CDR1 SEHNR, CDR2 FQNEAQ (reference sequence). The CDR3 here is CASCIQGGNTEAFF. CDR3 in DNA: TGTGCCAGCTGTATACAGGGCGGGAACACTGAAGCTTTCTTT.

Ten or more counts support this clonotype. This rearrangement joins TRBV30 to TRBJ1-1; D not certain. CDR1 is GTSNPN and CDR2 is SVGIG in the germline V gene (reference sequence). With 4 bases removed from V and 7 bases from J, the gap between germline ends came to 7 bases. The CDR3 contains 10 residues. As DNA, the CDR3 is TGTGCCTGGACGAAACTTGAAGCTTTCTTT. It is translated as CAWTKLEAFF.

This clonotype was seen at least ten times. This rearrangement joins TRBV12-3 or TRBV12-4 to TRBJ1-1; D is undetermined. CDR3 length equals 15 residues. V was pared by 4 bases and J by 0 bases, with 12 bases between. The CDR3 loop reads CASSSINKVNTEAFF. DNA of the CDR3: TGTGCCAGCAGTTCGATCAATAAAGTGAACACTGAAGCTTTCTTT.

Worth noting for this clonotype: A much larger clone is a single base away; this may be a read error. This chain connects TRBV5-4 to TRBJ2-3, with 10 bases lining up with TRBD2. V was pared by 9 bases and J by 4 bases, with 8 bases of the junction left unmatched. Germline values: CDR1 SGHNT, CDR2 YYREEE (reference sequence). CDR3 length equals 14 residues. The CDR3 nucleotides are TGTGCCACCCTACTAGCGGGACGTGCAGATACGCAGTATTTT. Protein sequence: CATLLAGRADTQYF.

This clonotype was seen at least ten times. V usage is TRBV29-1 and J usage is TRBJ2-3; the D is unclear. The CDR3 sequence is 12 residues long. Germline V gene sequence: CDR1 SQVTM, CDR2 ANQGSEA. V lost 3 bases and J lost 1, with 5 bases in between. The CDR3 DNA follows: TGCAGCGTTGACTTTCGCACAGATACGCAGTATTTT. This translates into CSVDFRTDTQYF.

This rearrangement joins TRBV11-2 to TRBJ2-7; TRBD1 matches 7 bases. The V gene's germline CDR1 is SGHAT and CDR2 FQNNGV. The CDR3 runs to 14 residues. J was trimmed by 2 bases and V by 4 bases; bases with no gene match: 5. The CDR3 coding sequence is TGTGCCAGCAGCTCCCCGGACAGGCCCTACGAGCAGTACTTC. Protein sequence: CASSSPDRPYEQYF.

This clonotype was detected ten times or more. The chain recombines TRBV20-1 with TRBJ1-2, with a weak D call TRBD1 (5 bases). CDR1 is DFQATT and CDR2 is SNEGSKA in the germline V gene (reference sequence). CDR3 size: 12 residues. V was trimmed by 3 bases and J by 4 bases, leaving 9 bases between them. The CDR3 DNA is TGCAGTGCTAGCCAGGGTATCTATGGCTACACCTTC. This translates into CSASQGIYGYTF.

Regarding this clonotype: In this CDR3 the conserved last residue, phenylalanine or tryptophan, is missing, so a read error is likely. This chain joins TRBV27 and TRBJ2-1; D unclear. Germline values: CDR1 MNHEY, CDR2 SMNVEV (reference sequence). Trimming shortened V by 0 bases and J by 7 bases, and 4 bases separated the two germline ends. The CDR3 totals 12 residues. CDR3 nucleotide sequence: TGTGCCAGCAGTTTATCGGGAAATGAGCAGTTCTCC. Encoded protein: CASSLSGNEQFS.

This clonotype was seen repeatedly, ten times or more. This chain uses TRBV10-2 with TRBJ1-1; D gene uncertain. Trimming stripped 8 bases from V and 7 bases from J, with 14 bases between. This CDR3 has 12 residues. The germline V gene encodes CDR1 WSHSY and CDR2 SAAADI. CDR3 coding DNA: TGCGCCAGCTGCGCTACGGATGGTGAAGCTTTCTTT. It is translated as CASCATDGEAFF.

This rearrangement joins TRBV20-1 to TRBJ2-2; weak D call: TRBD1 (6 bases). Looked up from germline, CDR1 is DFQATT and CDR2 is SNEGSKA (reference sequence). V lost 3 bases and J 6 bases, leaving 11 bases between the germline ends. The CDR3 consists of 13 residues. CDR3 sequence: CSASEGDPGELFF. The CDR3 DNA sequence: TGCAGTGCTAGCGAGGGGGATCCCGGGGAGCTGTTTTTT.

This clonotype occurred many times. The chain employs TRBV28 and TRBJ2-3, with a possible D match to TRBD2 (5 bases). V was shortened by 4 bases and J by 0 bases, with 17 bases between the two germline ends. The CDR3 consists of 17 residues. Germline assignment: CDR1 MDHEN and CDR2 SYDVKM. The CDR3 sequence is CASSSPRGDSSTDTQYF. CDR3 bases: TGTGCCAGCAGTTCCCCCCGGGGAGACTCTAGCACAGATACGCAGTATTTT. The variable domain in full, with the rest retrieved from reference TRBV28 and TRBJ2-3, is DVKVTQSSRYLVKRTGEKVFLECVQDMDHENMFWYRQDPGLGLRLIYFSYDVKMKEKGDIPEGYSVSREKKERFSLILESASTNQTSMYLCASSSPRGDSSTDTQYFGPGTRLTVL.